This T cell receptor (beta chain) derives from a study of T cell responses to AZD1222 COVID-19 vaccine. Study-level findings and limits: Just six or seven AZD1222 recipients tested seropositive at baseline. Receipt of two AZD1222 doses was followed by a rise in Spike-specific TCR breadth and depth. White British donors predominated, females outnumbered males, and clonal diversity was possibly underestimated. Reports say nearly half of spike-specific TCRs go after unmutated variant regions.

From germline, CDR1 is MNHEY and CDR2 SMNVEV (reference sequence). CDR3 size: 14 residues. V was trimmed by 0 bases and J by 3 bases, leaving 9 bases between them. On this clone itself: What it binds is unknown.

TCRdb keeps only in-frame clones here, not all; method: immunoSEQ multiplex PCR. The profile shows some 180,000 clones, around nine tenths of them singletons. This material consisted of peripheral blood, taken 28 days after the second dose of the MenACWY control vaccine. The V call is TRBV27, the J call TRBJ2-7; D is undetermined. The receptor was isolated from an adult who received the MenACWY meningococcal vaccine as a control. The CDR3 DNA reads TGTGCCAGCAGTTTATCGTTCCCAGTCTACGAGCAGTACTTC. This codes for CASSLSFPVYEQYF.